Presented here are 3 T cell receptor beta chains from one specimen sequenced in a study of T-cell reconstitution after alpha-beta-depleted transplantation in children. As it was prepared, the TCRbeta library received unique molecular identifiers. Each CDR3 protein gets one entry after TCRdb re-called the PCR reads with MiXCR. Of hundreds of thousands of distinct CDR3 sequences listed, around 8.4% are singletons. Sequencing used PBMCs, mostly from graft donor cells, obtained 360 days after TCRalphabeta/CD19-depleted stem cell transplant. All receptors come from a male patient aged 2 to 9 who had a stem cell transplant for acute myeloid leukemia, so the T cells may come from the graft donor.

This clonotype was seen once. The chain carries TRBV11-2 and TRBJ2-3; 12 positions match TRBD2. The CDR3 covers 16 residues. Germline values: CDR1 SGHAT, CDR2 FQNNGV. With V trimmed by 5 bases and J by 2 bases, 5 bases remained unmatched. CDR3 region: CASSDWTSGITDTQYF. DNA for the CDR3: TGTGCCAGCAGCGATTGGACTAGCGGGATCACAGATACGCAGTATTTT.

The chain couples TRBV6-5 to TRBJ2-2, with TRBD2 as a possible D gene (5 bases). Deletions cut 2 bases from V and 7 bases from J, with 14 bases between. Germline V gives CDR1 MNHEY, CDR2 SVGAGI. This CDR3 spans 15 amino acids. The CDR3 loop is CASSYVRDADGELFF. In nucleotides, the CDR3 is TGTGCCAGCAGTTACGTCCGGGATGCGGACGGGGAGCTGTTTTTT.

This clonotype appeared many times. The V gene is TRBV14, the J gene TRBJ2-1; tentatively, D is TRBD2 (7 bases). V shed 2 bases and J shed 8 bases, with 10 bases lying between them. This CDR3 spans 13 amino acids. Germline V gene sequence: CDR1 SGHDN, CDR2 FVKESK. Here the CDR3 reads CASSQQGGDEQFF. The CDR3 coding sequence is TGTGCCAGCAGCCAACAAGGGGGGGATGAGCAGTTCTTC.